The 7 T cell receptor beta chains in this list originate from one sample, sequenced in a study of shared clonotypes between healthy human individuals. The repertoire was sequenced with immunoSEQ multiplex PCR; TCRdb's copy has only in-frame clones and lacks some. The repertoire includes about a million clones, roughly 80% of them detected once, and approximately 1.5% sits in the top ten. The sample taken for sequencing was memory CD4+ T cells sorted from blood. Subset indicated: CD45RA-negative fraction. Every receptor here comes from a man younger than 35 in good health.

Regarding this clone: This CDR3 is also generated by other DNA sequences in the sample. The rearrangement links TRBV30 to TRBJ1-2, with D tentatively TRBD1 (5 bases). This CDR3 is 13 amino acids long. The germline CDR1 and CDR2 sequences are GTSNPN and SVGIG (reference sequence). V was shortened by 2 bases and J by 5 bases, with 12 bases between the two germline ends. CDR3 sequence: CAWSTGGNYGYTF. The CDR3 DNA is TGTGCCTGGAGTACGGGGGGAAATTATGGCTACACCTTC.

This clone has only a few counts. The CDR3 loop is CASRPQEGRNSPLHF. The CDR3 DNA follows: TGTGCCAGCAGACCGCAGGAGGGGCGAAATTCACCCCTCCACTTT. This rearrangement joins TRBV6-5 to TRBJ1-6, with D perhaps TRBD1 (5 bases). Deletions cut 6 bases from V and 7 bases from J, with 16 bases between. From germline, CDR1 is MNHEY and CDR2 SVGAGI. CDR3 size: 15 residues.

The V call is TRBV9, the J call TRBJ2-7, with TRBD2 identical over 8 bases. V lost 4 bases and J lost 6; bases outside the gene matches: 12. The germline V gene encodes CDR1 SGDLS and CDR2 YYNGEE. The CDR3 length is 15 residues. The CDR3 DNA is TGTGCCAGCAGCCGCCATAGCGGGAAGGACGGCGAGCAGTACTTC. Translating it yields CASSRHSGKDGEQYF. Full variable domain (outside the CDR3, taken from reference TRBV9 and TRBJ2-7): DSGVTQTPKHLITATGQRVTLRCSPRSGDLSVYWYQQSLDQGLQFLIQYYNGEERAKGNILERFSAQQFPDLHSELNLSSLELGDSALYFCASSRHSGKDGEQYFGPGTRLTVT.

In DNA, the CDR3 is TGTGCCAGCAGCCCCGAGGGAGGGAGGTGGACGCAGTATTTT. This codes for CASSPEGGRWTQYF. The chain has TRBV11-2 and TRBJ2-3, with TRBD2 matching over 7 bases. Germline CDR1 SGHAT, CDR2 FQNNGV. Unmatched junction bases numbered 11, after V lost 5 bases and J lost 9 bases. The CDR3 has 14 residues.

In DNA, the CDR3 is TGTGCCAGCAGTTACTCGCCGAAGGGGACAGCCGGGGAGCTGTTTTTT. Its protein product is CASSYSPKGTAGELFF. The chain uses TRBV6-5 and TRBJ2-2; 7 nucleotides line up with TRBD1. Losses at the gene ends were 0 bases for V and 6 bases for J; bases not matched to a gene: 7. From germline, CDR1 is MNHEY and CDR2 SVGAGI. This CDR3 spans 16 amino acids.

In its sample, this clone was seen a few times. The V gene is TRBV6-5, the J gene TRBJ1-2, with D perhaps matching TRBD1 (5 bases). This CDR3 has 14 amino acids. Per the germline V gene, CDR1 is MNHEY and CDR2 is SVGAGI. V lost 7 bases and J lost 6, with 18 bases in between. The CDR3 reads CASTNRWGGNGYTF. CDR3 bases: TGTGCCAGCACCAACAGATGGGGGGGTAATGGCTACACCTTC.

This chain uses TRBV2 with TRBJ1-4; no definite D call. In germline, CDR1 is SNHLY, CDR2 FYNNEI. V gave up 7 bases and J gave up 5 bases, with 14 bases separating them. The CDR3 runs 14 residues. CDR3 bases: TGTGCCAGCATTCCGGACGGAAGAAATGAAAAACTGTTTTTT. It is translated as CASIPDGRNEKLFF.